These 20 T cell receptor beta chains originate from one sample sequenced in a study of cytomegalovirus exposure and HLA in healthy donors. The PCR employed 60 Vbeta primers together with 13 Jbeta primers. Here immunoSEQ multiplex PCR was the method, and the copy in TCRdb shows in-frame clones only, minus some. The table has 100,000 to 150,000 clones, about 73% seen once; the top ten hold approximately 5.4%. The sequenced sample was PBMCs. These TCRs come from a woman aged 45-60 years in good health and CMV-seropositive.

The chain carries TRBV5-1 and TRBJ2-7; TRBD1 aligns across 10 bases. Germline loops: CDR1 SGHRS, CDR2 YFSETQ. With V trimmed by 4 bases and J by 7 bases, 8 bases remained unmatched. The CDR3 extends over 14 amino acids. The chain's CDR3 is CASSRGQGYGEQYF. CDR3 coding DNA: TGCGCCAGCAGCAGGGGACAGGGGTATGGGGAGCAGTACTTC.

The CDR3 bases are TGCGCCAGCAGCCTGGGAGGTTCTAACTATGGCTACACCTTC. This codes for CASSLGGSNYGYTF. The chain has TRBV5-1 and TRBJ1-2; no definite D call. CDR3 length: 14 residues. Germline CDR1 and CDR2: SGHRS and YFSETQ. V was clipped by 4 bases and J by 0 bases, with 10 bases between them.

The rearrangement links TRBV30 to TRBJ1-2; the D is unclear. The CDR3 is made up of 13 amino acids. Looked up from germline, CDR1 is GTSNPN and CDR2 is SVGIG (reference sequence). Deletions cut 5 bases from V and 5 bases from J, with 15 bases between. The CDR3 DNA follows: TGTGCCTGGGCCGAAGGACTCGGATATGGCTACACCTTC. Protein: CAWAEGLGYGYTF.

The gene calls are TRBV27 and TRBJ2-7, with 9 bases aligning to TRBD2. V lost 2 bases and J lost 4; bases outside the gene matches: 3. The CDR3 is 14 residues long. Germline loops: CDR1 MNHEY, CDR2 SMNVEV (reference sequence). CDR3 sequence reads: CASSLGGGAYEQYF. The DNA of the CDR3 is TGTGCCAGCAGTTTAGGCGGGGGGGCTTACGAGCAGTACTTC.

This clone appeared a single time. V and J are TRBV6-6 and TRBJ1-3; D is perhaps TRBD1 (6 bases). This CDR3 contains 15 residues. V shed 6 bases and J shed 4 bases, with 16 bases lying between them. Germline-derived CDR1 and CDR2 are MNHNY and SVGAGI (reference sequence). The chain's CDR3 is CASSLGQLKGNTIYF. DNA for the CDR3: TGTGCCAGCAGCCTAGGACAGCTAAAAGGAAACACCATATATTTT.

In the case of this clone: This CDR3 is also generated by other DNA sequences in the sample. V usage is TRBV12-5 and J usage is TRBJ2-5; TRBD1 is a possible D gene (6 bases). Per germline, CDR1 LGHNT and CDR2 FRNRAP. The length of the CDR3 is 14 residues. Between the trimmed V and J ends, which lost 1 base and 4 bases, there was a span of 10 bases. The CDR3 nucleotides are TGTGCTAGTGGTTTGGGCCTACAGGGAGAGACCCAGTACTTC. As protein: CASGLGLQGETQYF.

The chain joins TRBV4-2 to TRBJ2-2, with D possibly matching TRBD2 (6 bases). The germline gives CDR1 LGHNA, CDR2 YNFKEQ. V was clipped by 7 bases and J by 3 bases, with 15 bases between them. This CDR3 comprises 15 residues. The CDR3 spells CASTRGGADTGELFF. For the CDR3, the DNA is TGTGCCAGCACCCGTGGAGGGGCCGACACCGGGGAGCTGTTTTTT.

The genes are TRBV7-8 and TRBJ2-7; 10 nucleotides agree with TRBD2. The germline CDR1 and CDR2 sequences are SGHVS and FQNEAQ. Trimming at V came to 4 bases and at J to 2 bases, leaving 2 bases not matched to a gene. The CDR3 runs 14 residues. CDR3 residues: CASSSLAGAYEQYF. The CDR3 nucleotides read TGTGCCAGCAGCTCCCTAGCGGGGGCCTACGAGCAGTACTTC.

The chain uses TRBV13 and TRBJ1-3; possibly TRBD1 for D (5 bases). Trimming left V 5 bases short and J 5 bases short, with 13 bases between. The CDR3 consists of 14 residues. Germline lookup yields CDR1 PRHDT and CDR2 FYEKMQ (reference sequence). CDR3 sequence: CASSRSGVRNTIYF. In DNA, the CDR3 is TGTGCCAGCAGCCGGTCGGGGGTTCGAAACACCATATATTTT.

This chain connects TRBV11-3 to TRBJ1-6; 8 bases line up with TRBD1. After removal of 3 bases from V and 6 bases from J, the junction contained 19 bases not matched to a gene. Per the germline V gene, CDR1 is SGHNT and CDR2 is YENEEA. CDR3 size: 20 residues. The DNA for the CDR3 is TGTGCCAGCAGCTTTATCGTCGATGTCTCCGGGACAGGACCTAATTCACCCCTCCACTTT. Protein product: CASSFIVDVSGTGPNSPLHF.

This chain connects TRBV18 to TRBJ1-5; TRBD1 agrees at 8 bases. J lost 5 bases, V lost 6 bases, and 6 bases had no gene match. The CDR3 has 14 amino acids. CDR1 and CDR2 from the germline V gene are KGHSH and LQKENI. CDR3 in DNA: TGTGCCAGCTCGCCGACAGGGGACGATCAGCCCCAGCATTTT. Residues: CASSPTGDDQPQHF.

V and J are TRBV11-3 and TRBJ2-5; 9 bases align to TRBD2. Germline CDR1 and CDR2: SGHNT and YENEEA. V was clipped by 5 bases and J by 4 bases; unmatched bases: 14. The CDR3 loop spans 17 amino acids. The CDR3 loop reads CASSRSMGGGAAETQYF. The CDR3 bases are TGTGCCAGCAGCCGCTCTATGGGCGGGGGGGCCGCAGAGACCCAGTACTTC.

Here the CDR3 reads CASSLSGGQETQYF. For the CDR3, the DNA is TGCGCCAGCAGCTTATCCGGGGGCCAAGAGACCCAGTACTTC. This sequence joins TRBV5-1 and TRBJ2-5; perhaps TRBD2 as D (6 bases). CDR1 is SGHRS and CDR2 is YFSETQ in the germline V gene. Trimming took 2 bases from V and 1 from J, leaving 9 bases between them. The CDR3 covers 14 residues.

This chain uses TRBV4-2 with TRBJ2-2; no reliable D call. The CDR3 consists of 19 residues. Germline lookup yields CDR1 LGHNA and CDR2 YNFKEQ. The V end lost 4 bases, the J end lost 1 base, and 22 bases lay between the germline ends. The CDR3 is CASSRTKPLVGENTGELFF. As DNA, the CDR3 is TGTGCCAGCAGCCGAACGAAACCCCTTGTGGGCGAGAACACCGGGGAGCTGTTTTTT.

The gene calls are TRBV7-9 and TRBJ1-2; TRBD1 agrees at 7 bases. The V gene end was trimmed by 5 bases and the J gene end by 7 bases; junction bases not matched to a gene: 13. Germline V CDR1 and CDR2: SEHNR, FQNEAQ (reference sequence). The CDR3 runs to 15 residues. CDR3 residues: CASSPPTGRFGGYTF. The DNA for the CDR3 is TGTGCCAGCAGCCCGCCGACAGGGCGGTTCGGTGGCTACACCTTC.

The V gene is TRBV5-1, the J gene TRBJ1-5; 7 bases align to TRBD1. Trimming cost V 1 base and J 0 bases; bases outside gene matches: 1. Germline CDR1 and CDR2: SGHRS and YFSETQ. The CDR3 covers 15 residues. The DNA of the CDR3 is TGCGCCAGCAGCTTGTCAGGGGGTAGCAATCAGCCCCAGCATTTT. Translating gives CASSLSGGSNQPQHF.

The V gene is TRBV7-8, the J gene TRBJ2-5; D may be TRBD2 (5 bases). The CDR3 totals 17 residues. The V end was cut by 5 bases, the J end by 7 bases, with 26 bases between. Germline V CDR1 and CDR2: SGHVS, FQNEAQ. The CDR3 region has the DNA TGTGCCAGCAGCGCCCCCTTCTGGGAGCGGCTTCGGTCGACCCAGTACTTC. Its translation is CASSAPFWERLRSTQYF.

This clone was counted only a few times. This chain connects TRBV11-2 to TRBJ2-5; 7 bases are shared with TRBD2. CDR1 and CDR2 from the germline V gene are SGHAT and FQNNGV. Trimming took 2 bases from V and 5 from J; bases not matched to a gene: 8. The CDR3 loop spans 15 amino acids. The CDR3 reads CASSLYGGLRETQYF. The CDR3 DNA is TGTGCCAGCAGCTTATACGGGGGGTTGCGTGAGACCCAGTACTTC.

This clone was seen a few times. The chain combines TRBV30 with TRBJ2-1; the D is unclear. Germline CDR1 and CDR2: GTSNPN and SVGIG (reference sequence). This CDR3 comprises 13 residues. V was trimmed by 6 bases and J by 0 bases, leaving 9 bases between them. The CDR3 loop reads CACYASSYNEQFF. The CDR3 nucleotides read TGTGCCTGTTACGCTAGCTCCTACAATGAGCAGTTCTTC.

The chain joins TRBV2 to TRBJ1-5; TRBD1 agrees at 8 bases. The CDR3 is made up of 15 amino acids. V trimming: 4 bases; J trimming: 7 bases; junction bases outside the gene matches: 9. Germline CDR1 reads SNHLY; CDR2 reads FYNNEI. The CDR3 region has the DNA TGTGCCAGCAGTGCCGACAGGGGAAGTTGGCAGCCCCAGCATTTT. It translates to CASSADRGSWQPQHF.